The 23 T cell receptor beta chains reported below all come from one sample, sequenced in a study of blood T cell repertoires in COVID-19 (dated by TCRdb to the early 2020s). Libraries were prepared through the immunoSEQ multiplex PCR assay. As stored in TCRdb, this immuneACCESS dataset retains in-frame rearrangements with V and J assigned. A fraction of the clones does not appear; measured against another copy, unresolved V genes explain less than half of the discrepancy, and the remainder lacks a known reason. The sample profile shows 65,000 to 90,000 clones; about nine tenths of them were found once. Roughly 3.1% of the sample comes from the top ten. Sample: peripheral blood. These receptors were collected from a woman in her 50s with active or convalescent COVID-19.

V gene TRBV19 combines with J gene TRBJ2-7, with D perhaps TRBD2 (6 bases). The CDR3 length is 14 residues. Germline V CDR1 and CDR2: LNHDA, SQIVND (reference sequence). V lost 8 bases and J 6 bases, leaving 20 bases between the germline ends. The CDR3 nucleotides read TGTGCCAGTTCCCCGGTGGCGGGGTTGGGCGAGCAGTACTTC. Its translation: CASSPVAGLGEQYF.

V and J are TRBV13 and TRBJ1-2, with 8 bases that match TRBD1. The CDR3 consists of 12 residues. CDR1 PRHDT and CDR2 FYEKMQ come from the germline V gene (reference sequence). The V and J ends lost 6 bases and 7 bases, in that order; junction bases with no gene match: 4. CDR3 DNA sequence: TGTGCCAGCAGTTTGGACAGGGTTGGCTACACCTTC. Encoded protein: CASSLDRVGYTF.

The rearrangement joins TRBV5-1 to TRBJ2-1, with 7 bases that match TRBD1. V shed 4 bases, J shed 8 bases, and the junction held 6 bases outside the gene matches. There are 13 residues in the CDR3. Germline-derived CDR1 and CDR2 are SGHRS and YFSETQ. The CDR3 is CASSRQGRDEQFF. In nucleotides, the CDR3 is TGCGCCAGCAGCCGACAGGGTCGGGATGAGCAGTTCTTC. The whole variable domain, filled in from reference TRBV5-1 and TRBJ2-1, reads KAGVTQTPRYLIKTRGQQVTLSCSPISGHRSVSWYQQTPGQGLQFLFEYFSETQRNKGNFPGRFSGRQFSNSRSEMNVSTLELGDSALYLCASSRQGRDEQFFGPGTRLTVL.

The chain recombines TRBV4-3 with TRBJ1-4, with D unclear. This CDR3 contains 17 residues. Germline CDR1 is LGHNA and CDR2 is YSLEER. The V end was cut by 2 bases, the J end by 6 bases, with 19 bases between. CDR3 in amino acids: CASSQSPGMGMDEKLFF. CDR3 sequence (DNA): TGCGCCAGCAGCCAAAGCCCAGGAATGGGCATGGATGAAAAACTGTTTTTT.

The chain joins TRBV9 to TRBJ2-3, with 9 bases fitting TRBD2. Germline V gene sequence: CDR1 SGDLS, CDR2 YYNGEE. Losses at the gene ends were 1 base for V and 2 bases for J; bases not matched to a gene: 5. This CDR3 has 16 amino acids. The CDR3 DNA follows: TGTGCCAGCAGCGTACAGAGCGGGGGGTACACAGATACGCAGTATTTT. Its protein is CASSVQSGGYTDTQYF. The full variable domain, its missing parts supplied by reference TRBV9 and TRBJ2-3, is DSGVTQTPKHLITATGQRVTLRCSPRSGDLSVYWYQQSLDQGLQFLIQYYNGEERAKGNILERFSAQQFPDLHSELNLSSLELGDSALYFCASSVQSGGYTDTQYFGPGTRLTVL.

J is TRBJ2-7 and V is TRBV2; TRBD2 agrees at 10 bases. The J segment lost 2 bases and the V segment lost 5 bases, leaving 6 bases of the junction unmatched. The CDR3 consists of 15 residues. Germline V gives CDR1 SNHLY, CDR2 FYNNEI. CDR3 sequence (DNA): TGTGCCAGCAGTCGAGTTGGACTAGCGGCCTACGAGCAGTACTTC. This encodes CASSRVGLAAYEQYF.

This clone has a handful of counts. This sequence joins TRBV7-9 and TRBJ1-6; D may be TRBD1 (6 bases). The V end lost 4 bases, the J end lost 7 bases, and 17 bases lay between the germline ends. Germline V gives CDR1 SEHNR, CDR2 FQNEAQ (reference sequence). The CDR3 is made up of 16 amino acids. CDR3 bases: TGTGCCAGCAGCTCGACGAAGACAGGAGAAAATTCACCCCTCCACTTT. Translated: CASSSTKTGENSPLHF.

CDR3 loop: CASSSSGTSYEQYF. Written as DNA, the CDR3 is TGTGCCAGCAGCTCTTCAGGTACCTCCTACGAGCAGTACTTC. This chain links TRBV7-9 with TRBJ2-7; unclear D gene. Germline CDR1 is SEHNR and CDR2 is FQNEAQ (reference sequence). CDR3 length: 14 amino acids. Trimming stripped 4 bases from V and 0 bases from J, with 10 bases between.

The chain carries TRBV4-1 and TRBJ2-2; 12 nucleotides line up with TRBD2. Germline CDR1 MGHRA, CDR2 YSYEKL. The CDR3 contains 15 residues. The junction had 8 bases not matched to a gene; V was cut back by 8 bases and J by 7 bases. CDR3 loop: CASGGLAGSIGELFF. CDR3 sequence (DNA): TGCGCCAGCGGAGGACTAGCGGGGTCTATCGGGGAGCTGTTTTTT.

The chain carries TRBV10-3 and TRBJ2-1; a possible D gene is TRBD1 (5 bases). CDR1 is ENHRY and CDR2 is SYGVKD in the germline V gene. Between the trimmed V and J ends, which lost 3 bases and 5 bases, there was a span of 8 bases. The CDR3 has 13 amino acids. This CDR3 is CAISDKGNNEQFF. Here the CDR3 DNA reads TGTGCCATCAGTGATAAGGGGAACAATGAGCAGTTCTTC.

The rearrangement joins TRBV7-9 to TRBJ2-7, with TRBD1 matching over 8 bases. Germline V lookup: CDR1 SEHNR, CDR2 FQNEAQ (reference sequence). J gave up 6 bases and V 6 bases, and 7 bases lay outside the gene matches. The CDR3 consists of 13 residues. In DNA, the CDR3 is TGTGCCAGCAGAATCAGGGGGCCCAGCGAGCAGTACTTC. Protein product: CASRIRGPSEQYF.

The chain carries TRBV9 and TRBJ2-7; 8 bases line up with TRBD1. CDR3 length equals 13 residues. The germline V gene has CDR1 SGDLS and CDR2 YYNGEE. The V gene end was trimmed by 3 bases and the J gene end by 5 bases; junction bases not matched to a gene: 4. The CDR3 DNA reads as TGTGCCAGCAGCGCCCCGACAGGGGACGAGCAGTACTTC. Encoded protein: CASSAPTGDEQYF.

The chain is built from TRBV5-6 and TRBJ2-2, with D possibly TRBD1 on 5 matching bases. The CDR3 length is 17 residues. The V end was cut by 0 bases, the J end by 0 bases, with 12 bases between. Germline-derived CDR1 and CDR2 are SGHDT and YYEEEE. CDR3 nucleotide sequence: TGTGCCAGCAGCTTGGTATGGGGCAGGCCGAACACCGGGGAGCTGTTTTTT. Its protein is CASSLVWGRPNTGELFF.

The chain recombines TRBV3-1 (or the pseudogene TRBV3-2) with TRBJ2-7; 9 positions agree with TRBD1. The germline V gene encodes CDR1 LGHDT and CDR2 YNNKEL (reference sequence). J was trimmed by 3 bases and V by 5 bases; bases with no gene match: 5. The CDR3 runs to 14 residues. The CDR3 sequence: CASSSRDRVYEQYF. The CDR3 DNA follows: TGTGCCAGCAGCTCCCGGGACAGGGTCTACGAGCAGTACTTC.

This chain links TRBV29-1 with TRBJ1-6; D is unclear. Germline lookup yields CDR1 SQVTM and CDR2 ANQGSEA. The CDR3 sequence is 12 residues long. V was shortened by 4 bases and J by 4 bases, with 5 bases between the two germline ends. The CDR3 is CSVGEYNSPLHF. In nucleotides, the CDR3 is TGCAGCGTTGGGGAGTATAATTCACCCCTCCACTTT.

Of note for this clone: Other DNA variants within this sample encode the same CDR3. The chain has TRBV6-2 or TRBV6-3 and TRBJ2-7; D is ambiguous. CDR3 length: 12 residues. In germline, CDR1 is MNHEY, CDR2 SVGEGT. V was trimmed by 2 bases and J by 6 bases, leaving 8 bases between them. This CDR3 reads CASSYPPGEQYF. The DNA for the CDR3 is TGTGCCAGCAGTTACCCACCGGGCGAGCAGTACTTC.

The chain links TRBV5-8 to TRBJ2-5; 7 positions agree with TRBD2. CDR1 is SGHTS and CDR2 is YDEGEE in the germline V gene. The V gene end was trimmed by 2 bases and the J gene end by 2 bases; junction bases not matched to a gene: 6. The CDR3 is made up of 15 amino acids. CDR3 sequence: CASSFGAGLQETQYF. The DNA for the CDR3 is TGTGCCAGCAGCTTTGGAGCGGGGTTACAAGAGACCCAGTACTTC.

V is TRBV5-4 and J is TRBJ1-1, with unresolved D. The CDR3 runs 15 residues. The germline gives CDR1 SGHNT, CDR2 YYREEE (reference sequence). The germline V and J ends were trimmed by 2 bases and 1 base, with 12 bases remaining between them. The CDR3 is CASSFNGDPNTEAFF. DNA of the CDR3: TGTGCCAGCAGCTTTAACGGGGATCCGAACACTGAAGCTTTCTTT.

The sample holds many counts of this clone. This chain uses TRBV24-1 with TRBJ1-1; D remains unclear. The CDR3 is 14 amino acids. V was shortened by 6 bases and J by 4 bases, with 14 bases between the two germline ends. CDR1 is KGHDR, CDR2 SFDVKD, per germline. The CDR3 sequence is CATSPYGFGTEAFF. In DNA, the CDR3 is TGTGCCACCAGTCCGTACGGGTTCGGCACTGAAGCTTTCTTT.

The V call is TRBV7-9, the J call TRBJ2-1, with TRBD1 matching over 7 bases. Germline assignment: CDR1 SEHNR and CDR2 FQNEAQ (reference sequence). The CDR3 is 16 residues long. The J segment lost 9 bases and the V segment lost 5 bases, leaving 16 bases of the junction unmatched. The DNA of the CDR3 is TGTGCCAGCAGCCTCCGAGAGGTGACAGGGTTTACTGAGCAGTTCTTC. Translated: CASSLREVTGFTEQFF.

The V and J genes are TRBV5-1 and TRBJ1-1; 10 positions agree with TRBD1. Germline V gene data show CDR1 as SGHRS and CDR2 as YFSETQ. With V trimmed by 3 bases and J by 6 bases, 5 bases remained unmatched. CDR3 length equals 14 residues. Here the CDR3 DNA reads TGCGCCAGCAGCTGGGGACAGGGGACACCTGAAGCTTTCTTT. Encoded protein: CASSWGQGTPEAFF.

This chain joins TRBV18 and TRBJ2-1; 7 nucleotides line up with TRBD1. The CDR3 consists of 14 residues. Germline assignment: CDR1 KGHSH and CDR2 LQKENI. Trimming took 3 bases from V and 6 from J; bases not matched to a gene: 5. The CDR3, as DNA: TGTGCCAGCTCACCGACAGGGCAAGGCAATGAGCAGTTCTTC. Protein sequence: CASSPTGQGNEQFF.

This clone appeared a few times. The genes are TRBV6-5 and TRBJ2-7; 8 bases align to TRBD1. The CDR3 is made up of 14 amino acids. V lost 4 bases to trimming and J lost 2 bases; unmatched junction nucleotides: 4. Looked up from germline, CDR1 is MNHEY and CDR2 is SVGAGI. The CDR3 sequence: CASSSWTGPYEQYF. CDR3 DNA sequence: TGTGCCAGCAGTTCTTGGACAGGGCCCTACGAGCAGTACTTC.